The subject of this entry is one T cell receptor (beta chain). In the source study's methods: Estimates of nucleated cell counts were drawn from the amplification of reference gene primers. Assay used: immunoSEQ multiplex PCR; TCRdb lists only in-frame clones, some missing. That table furnishes V, J and clone size, whereas the DNA furnished D and trimming. The sample holds 200,000 to 250,000 clones, roughly 84% seen once. The germline V gene has CDR1 MNHEY and CDR2 SMNVEV (reference sequence). The ends lost 3 bases at V and 7 bases at J; junction bases unmatched: 9. The CDR3 totals 14 residues. The sample is drawn from a study of blood T cell repertoires in COVID-19. Study details: The United States, Italy and Spain supplied acute and convalescent COVID-19 samples. Sample material is recorded as cDNA or gDNA derived from T cells, B-cell-depleted T cells, or PBMCs.

The chain is built from TRBV27 and TRBJ2-7, with 7 bases identical to TRBD1. Sequenced input: peripheral blood. The clonotype comes from a man aged 40-55 years with acute or convalescent COVID-19. CDR3 amino acids: CASSFGNRGWEQYF. For the CDR3, the DNA is TGTGCCAGCAGTTTTGGCAACAGGGGTTGGGAGCAGTACTTC.